These 13 T cell receptor beta chains originate from one sample sequenced in a study of vaccination effects on CD4 cells after COVID-19. These TCRs' antigens remain unknown. Pools of viral peptides were used by the ViraFEST assay to expand antigen-specific CD4+ T cells ahead of sequencing. Culturing for roughly 9 days preceded CD4+ T cell isolation. None of these healthy vaccinees had been infected with SARS-CoV-2 before vaccination. Using immunoSEQ multiplex PCR, the repertoire was profiled, and TCRdb retains in-frame clones only, with some absent. The table includes 71,000 or so clones, about 65% detected once. The sample was CD4+ T cells from PBMCs cultured with HCoV-OC43 spike peptides, taken before COVID-19 vaccination. Indicated subset: HCoV-OC43 spike overlapping peptide pool stimulation. The receptor set was obtained from a human donor who received a COVID-19 vaccine.

The chain employs TRBV4-3 and TRBJ2-1, with TRBD2 matching over 11 bases. The CDR3 is made up of 16 amino acids. Germline values: CDR1 LGHNA, CDR2 YSLEER. V gave up 1 base and J gave up 4 bases; unmatched junction bases: 3. The CDR3 nucleotides are TGCGCCAGCAGCCAAGCGTCTAGCGGGGGGTACAATGAGCAGTTCTTC. This translates into CASSQASSGGYNEQFF.

The chain combines TRBV19 with TRBJ1-1, with TRBD1 identical over 9 bases. CDR1 LNHDA and CDR2 SQIVND come from the germline V gene (reference sequence). The CDR3 totals 17 residues. The J segment lost 5 bases and the V segment lost 7 bases, leaving 17 bases of the junction unmatched. The CDR3 nucleotides read TGTGCCAGTAAGGCTTATTCCGGGACAGGGTTTCTGACTGAAGCTTTCTTT. Translation: CASKAYSGTGFLTEAFF. Complete variable domain (other parts from reference TRBV19 and TRBJ1-1): DGGITQSPKYLFRKEGQNVTLSCEQNLNHDAMYWYRQDPGQGLRLIYYSQIVNDFQKGDIAEGYSVSREKKESFPLTVTSAQKNPTAFYLCASKAYSGTGFLTEAFFGQGTRLTVV.

The chain joins TRBV6-5 to TRBJ2-3; D perhaps matches TRBD1 (6 bases). Trimming cost V 2 bases and J 4 bases, with 16 bases left between them. Germline lookup yields CDR1 MNHEY and CDR2 SVGAGI. The CDR3 has 16 residues. The CDR3 protein is CASSYPSGGGADTQYF. The DNA of the CDR3 is TGTGCCAGCAGTTACCCGAGTGGGGGCGGAGCAGATACGCAGTATTTT.

The gene calls are TRBV6-2 or TRBV6-3 and TRBJ2-7; D is uncertain. Germline V lookup: CDR1 MNHEY, CDR2 SVGEGT. The CDR3 has 13 residues. V lost 4 bases and J lost 7, with 14 bases in between. CDR3 in amino acids: CASSSNSFWEQYV. The CDR3 DNA follows: TGTGCCAGCAGTTCCAACAGCTTTTGGGAGCAGTACGTC.

This clone is a singleton in its sample. The V call is TRBV19, the J call TRBJ1-4, with unresolved D. The V gene lost 3 bases and the J gene lost 5 bases, with 13 bases spanning the gap. The CDR3 consists of 15 residues. Germline V gives CDR1 LNHDA, CDR2 SQIVND (reference sequence). The CDR3 here is CASSITVAYNEKLFF. The CDR3 DNA is TGTGCCAGTAGTATTACCGTGGCTTACAATGAAAAACTGTTTTTT.

This rearrangement joins TRBV4-2 to TRBJ2-3; TRBD1 might be the D (5 bases). The CDR3 is 15 residues long. Deletions cut 2 bases from V and 2 bases from J, with 11 bases between. Germline V lookup: CDR1 LGHNA, CDR2 YNFKEQ. This chain's CDR3 is CASSQNPTDTDTQYF. The CDR3 region has the DNA TGTGCCAGCAGCCAAAACCCGACAGACACAGATACGCAGTATTTT.

The chain carries TRBV14 and TRBJ1-6, with unresolved D. The CDR3 consists of 15 residues. Germline CDR1 and CDR2: SGHDN and FVKESK. Trimming stripped 0 bases from V and 10 bases from J, with 13 bases between. The CDR3 region is CASSQELGPRSPLHF. The CDR3 DNA reads TGTGCCAGCAGCCAAGAGCTAGGACCGAGGTCACCCCTCCACTTT.

The chain couples TRBV19 to TRBJ2-1, with 10 bases that match TRBD1. Losses at the gene ends were 6 bases for V and 8 bases for J; bases not matched to a gene: 19. This CDR3 spans 18 amino acids. CDR1 is LNHDA, CDR2 SQIVND, per germline (reference sequence). The DNA for the CDR3 is TGTGCCAGTAGCAACCCGGCGGGACGCGGGACAGGGGTAGATGAGCAGTTCTTC. It translates to CASSNPAGRGTGVDEQFF.

V gene TRBV6-6 combines with J gene TRBJ1-1, with D hard to call. The V gene's germline CDR1 is MNHNY and CDR2 SVGAGI (reference sequence). There are 12 residues in the CDR3. V dropped 1 base and J dropped 3 bases, with 3 bases sitting between them. The CDR3 protein is CASSYLDTEAFF. The CDR3 DNA sequence: TGTGCCAGCAGTTACTTGGACACTGAAGCTTTCTTT.

This clone was observed a handful of times. The chain recombines TRBV7-9 with TRBJ2-2; D gene ambiguous. Germline assignment: CDR1 SEHNR and CDR2 FQNEAQ (reference sequence). V lost 5 bases and J lost 0, with 4 bases in between. This CDR3 region has 13 residues. CDR3 nucleotide sequence: TGTGCCAGCAGCCTCTCGAACACCGGGGAGCTGTTTTTT. This sequence encodes CASSLSNTGELFF.

The rearrangement links TRBV19 to TRBJ2-3; weak D call: TRBD2 (7 bases). The V end lost 3 bases, the J end lost 2 bases, and 21 bases lay between the germline ends. The CDR3 length is 18 residues. Germline assignment: CDR1 LNHDA and CDR2 SQIVND (reference sequence). The CDR3 nucleotides read TGTGCCAGTAGTATTCAGGGGAGCGGGGCCAAAGCCACAGATACGCAGTATTTT. It translates to CASSIQGSGAKATDTQYF.

The V and J genes are TRBV30 and TRBJ2-5, with D unclear. CDR1 is GTSNPN, CDR2 SVGIG, per germline (reference sequence). This CDR3 contains 14 residues. V gave up 0 bases and J gave up 4 bases, with 12 bases separating them. The CDR3: CAWSVDLVVETQYF. The CDR3, as DNA: TGTGCCTGGAGTGTAGATCTGGTAGTAGAGACCCAGTACTTC.

The chain recombines TRBV5-1 with TRBJ2-3; 10 bases match TRBD1. This CDR3 comprises 15 residues. After removal of 0 bases from V and 3 bases from J, the junction contained 1 base not matched to a gene. Germline-derived CDR1 and CDR2 are SGHRS and YFSETQ. As DNA, the CDR3 is TGCGCCAGCAGCTTGGTGGGACAGGGGACAGATACGCAGTATTTT. It codes for CASSLVGQGTDTQYF. The full variable domain, in which reference TRBV5-1 and TRBJ2-3 provide the parts outside the CDR3, is KAGVTQTPRYLIKTRGQQVTLSCSPISGHRSVSWYQQTPGQGLQFLFEYFSETQRNKGNFPGRFSGRQFSNSRSEMNVSTLELGDSALYLCASSLVGQGTDTQYFGPGTRLTVL.